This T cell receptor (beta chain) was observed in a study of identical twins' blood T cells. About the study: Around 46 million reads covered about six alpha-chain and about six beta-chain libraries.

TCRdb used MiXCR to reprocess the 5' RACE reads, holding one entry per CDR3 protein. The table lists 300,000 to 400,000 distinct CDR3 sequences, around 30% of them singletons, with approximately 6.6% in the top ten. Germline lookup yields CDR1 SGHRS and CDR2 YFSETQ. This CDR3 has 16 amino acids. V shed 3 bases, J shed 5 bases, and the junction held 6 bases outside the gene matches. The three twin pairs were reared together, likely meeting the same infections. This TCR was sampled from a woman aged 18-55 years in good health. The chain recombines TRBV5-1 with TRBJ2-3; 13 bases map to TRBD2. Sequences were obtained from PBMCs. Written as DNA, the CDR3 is TGCGCCAGCAGCTATGGACTAGCGGGAGTTGGAGATACGCAGTATTTT. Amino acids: CASSYGLAGVGDTQYF.